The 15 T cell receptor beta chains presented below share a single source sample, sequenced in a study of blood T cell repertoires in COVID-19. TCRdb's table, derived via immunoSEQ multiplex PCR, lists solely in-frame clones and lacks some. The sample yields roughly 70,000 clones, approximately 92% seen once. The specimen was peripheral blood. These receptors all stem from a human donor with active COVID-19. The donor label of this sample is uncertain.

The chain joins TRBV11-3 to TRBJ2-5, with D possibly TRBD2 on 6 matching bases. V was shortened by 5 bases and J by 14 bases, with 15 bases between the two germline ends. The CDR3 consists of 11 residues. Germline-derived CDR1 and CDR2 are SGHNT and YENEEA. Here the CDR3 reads CASSIGTSVYF. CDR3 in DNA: TGTGCCAGCAGCATTGGGACTTCCGTATACTTC.

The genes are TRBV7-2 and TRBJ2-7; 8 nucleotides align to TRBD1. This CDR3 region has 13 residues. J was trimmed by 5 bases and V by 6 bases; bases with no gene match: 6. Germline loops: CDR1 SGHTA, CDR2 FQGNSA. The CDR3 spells CASSFTGGNEQYF. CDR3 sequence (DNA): TGTGCCAGCAGTTTTACAGGGGGTAACGAGCAGTACTTC.

CDR3 sequence: CASSPGPTGVNEKLFF. The CDR3 DNA follows: TGTGCCAGCAGCCCCGGACCGACAGGAGTGAATGAAAAACTGTTTTTT. V usage is TRBV5-5 and J usage is TRBJ1-4; D may be TRBD1 (6 bases). CDR1 SGHKS and CDR2 YYEKEE come from the germline V gene (reference sequence). The V and J ends lost 4 bases and 5 bases respectively, with 18 bases between them. The CDR3 spans 16 residues.

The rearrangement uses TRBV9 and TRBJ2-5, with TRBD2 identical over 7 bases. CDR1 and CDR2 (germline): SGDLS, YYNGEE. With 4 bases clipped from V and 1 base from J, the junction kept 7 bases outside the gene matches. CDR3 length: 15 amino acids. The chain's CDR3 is CASSPLREGQETQYF. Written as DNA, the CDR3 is TGTGCCAGCAGCCCCCTGAGGGAGGGCCAAGAGACCCAGTACTTC.

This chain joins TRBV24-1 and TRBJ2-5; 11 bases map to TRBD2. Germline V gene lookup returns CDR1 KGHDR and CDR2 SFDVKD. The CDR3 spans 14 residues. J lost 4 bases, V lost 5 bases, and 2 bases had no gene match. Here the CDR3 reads CATSVGTSGETQYF. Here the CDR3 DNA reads TGTGCCACCAGTGTCGGGACTAGCGGAGAGACCCAGTACTTC.

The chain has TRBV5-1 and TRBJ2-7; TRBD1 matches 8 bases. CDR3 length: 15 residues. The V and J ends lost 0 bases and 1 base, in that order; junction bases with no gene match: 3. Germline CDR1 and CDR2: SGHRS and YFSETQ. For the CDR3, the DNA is TGCGCCAGCAGCTTGGGGACAGGGCCATCCTACGAGCAGTACTTC. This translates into CASSLGTGPSYEQYF.

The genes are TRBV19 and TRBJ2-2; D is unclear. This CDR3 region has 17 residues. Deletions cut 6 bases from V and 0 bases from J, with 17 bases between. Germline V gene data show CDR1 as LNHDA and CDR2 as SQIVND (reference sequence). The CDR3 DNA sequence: TGTGCCAGTAGACCCGTGAACTCACGATCGAACACCGGGGAGCTGTTTTTT. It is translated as CASRPVNSRSNTGELFF.

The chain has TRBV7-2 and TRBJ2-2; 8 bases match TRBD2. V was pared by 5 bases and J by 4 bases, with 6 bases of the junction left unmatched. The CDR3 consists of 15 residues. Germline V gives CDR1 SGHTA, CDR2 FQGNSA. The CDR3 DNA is TGTGCCAGCAGCGAGCGGGAGAGAGTCACCGGGGAGCTGTTTTTT. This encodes CASSERERVTGELFF.

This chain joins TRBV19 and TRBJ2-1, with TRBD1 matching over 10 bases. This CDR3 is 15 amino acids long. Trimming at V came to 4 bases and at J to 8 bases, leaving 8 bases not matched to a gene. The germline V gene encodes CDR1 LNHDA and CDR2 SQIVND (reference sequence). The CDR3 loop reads CASSKPADRGYEQFF. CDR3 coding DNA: TGTGCCAGTAGTAAACCCGCGGACAGGGGGTATGAGCAGTTCTTC.

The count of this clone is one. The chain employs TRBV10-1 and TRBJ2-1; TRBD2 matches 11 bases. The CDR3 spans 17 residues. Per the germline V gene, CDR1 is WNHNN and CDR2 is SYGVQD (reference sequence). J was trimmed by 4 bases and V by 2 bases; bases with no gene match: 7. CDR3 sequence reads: CASSEGLAGGSYNEQFF. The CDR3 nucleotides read TGCGCCAGCAGTGAGGGTCTAGCGGGAGGCTCATACAATGAGCAGTTCTTC.

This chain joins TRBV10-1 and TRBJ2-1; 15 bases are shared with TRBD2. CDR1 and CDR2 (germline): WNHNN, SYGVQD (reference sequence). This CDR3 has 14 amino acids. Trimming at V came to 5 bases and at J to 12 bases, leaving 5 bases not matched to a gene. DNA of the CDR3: TGCGCCAGCAGTCCGGGACTAGCGGGAGGTCGGCAGTTCTTC. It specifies CASSPGLAGGRQFF.

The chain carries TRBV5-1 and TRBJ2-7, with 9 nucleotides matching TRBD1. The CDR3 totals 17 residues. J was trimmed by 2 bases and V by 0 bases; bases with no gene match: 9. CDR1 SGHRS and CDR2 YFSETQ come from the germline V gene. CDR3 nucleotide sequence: TGCGCCAGCAGCTTGGGTCCCTCCGGGACAGGGCCCTACGAGCAGTACTTC. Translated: CASSLGPSGTGPYEQYF.

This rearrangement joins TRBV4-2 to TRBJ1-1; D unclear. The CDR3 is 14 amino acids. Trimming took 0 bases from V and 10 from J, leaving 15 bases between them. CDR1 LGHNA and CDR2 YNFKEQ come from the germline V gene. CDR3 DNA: TGTGCCAGCAGCCAAGATGATGACTACGGAGTAGCTTTCTTT. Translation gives CASSQDDDYGVAFF.

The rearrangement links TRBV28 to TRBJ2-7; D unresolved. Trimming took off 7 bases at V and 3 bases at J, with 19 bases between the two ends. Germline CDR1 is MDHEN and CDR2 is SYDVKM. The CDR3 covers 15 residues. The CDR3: CASTPVGNTVYEQYF. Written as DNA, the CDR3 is TGTGCCAGCACCCCCGTGGGCAACACGGTCTACGAGCAGTACTTC.

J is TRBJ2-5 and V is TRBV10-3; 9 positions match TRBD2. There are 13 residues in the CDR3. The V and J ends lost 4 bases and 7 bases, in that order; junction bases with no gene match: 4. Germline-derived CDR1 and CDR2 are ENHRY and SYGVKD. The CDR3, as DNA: TGTGCCATCAGTGCTAGCGGGGAAGGGACCCAGTACTTC. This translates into CAISASGEGTQYF.